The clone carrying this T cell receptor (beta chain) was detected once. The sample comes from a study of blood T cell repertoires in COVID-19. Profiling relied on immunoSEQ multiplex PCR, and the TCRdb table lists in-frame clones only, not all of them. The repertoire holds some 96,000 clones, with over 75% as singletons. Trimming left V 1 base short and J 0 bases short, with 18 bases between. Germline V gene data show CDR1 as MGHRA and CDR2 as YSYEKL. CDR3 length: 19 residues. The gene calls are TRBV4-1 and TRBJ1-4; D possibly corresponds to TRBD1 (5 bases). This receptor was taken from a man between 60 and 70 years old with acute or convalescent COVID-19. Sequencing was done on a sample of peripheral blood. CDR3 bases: TGCGCCAGCAGCCAAGGCCCGGGGGGGTTAGTTGCAACTAATGAAAAACTGTTTTTT. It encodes CASSQGPGGLVATNEKLFF.